This T cell receptor (beta chain) was identified during a study of T-cell memory formation after mild COVID-19 listed by TCRdb under 2021. Context from the whole study: Most TCR sequence clusters were specific to one of the two donors. T-cell clones expanding and contracting after mild COVID-19 in a couple of donors were tracked by longitudinal TCRalpha and TCRbeta repertoire sequencing. The cohort comprised two young, previously healthy adult volunteers, one female and one male. What the work shows at the level of the full study, not this receptor alone: The study covered only two mild cases, and larger cohorts including severe cases with pre-infection samples were considered necessary. SARS-CoV-2 specificity was not confirmed for the second-wave clones peaking on day 37. Contracting CD4+ clones turned up mainly in the CM and EM memory subsets, whereas EMRA was where CD8+ clones were enriched. Clones that contracted from day 15 to 85 showed balanced CD4/CD8 phenotypes, whereas a second wave of clones that expanded from day 15 to 37 leaned towards CD4+. Some responding clones were found in pre-infection memory, which suggests that pre-existing cross-reactive memory T cells took part in the SARS-CoV-2 response.

Ficoll-Paque density gradient centrifugation was used to isolate PBMCs. This clonotype has only a few counts. This receptor's antigen is unknown. Within one base of it there is no much larger clone, and no base qualities were kept. The CDR3 covers 13 residues, taking in both the cysteine and the phenylalanine. The read is trimmed to its CDR3 DNA, 39 bases read in frame from base 1. Taken from the germline V gene (reference sequence), the CDR1 and CDR2 loops are SEHNR and FQNEAQ. V gives up 5 bases and J gives up 4 bases, and the segment between their germline ends measures 12 bases. Data came from an Illumina NovaSeq 6000. TCRalpha and TCRbeta cDNA libraries were constructed by 5'RACE with constant-segment primers, with sample barcodes and unique molecular identifiers being introduced. RNA was extracted from every sample with Trizol reagent. Amplification of the libraries took two PCR steps, and the second step added a second sample barcode plus Illumina TruSeq adapters. The libraries were sequenced on an Illumina NovaSeq using 2 x 150 bp paired-end reads. The study's own analysis went as follows. Reads were demultiplexed and collapsed into UMI-guided consensus sequences with migec v1.2.7. Using mixcr v2.1.11, UMI consensuses were aligned to TRA and TRB V and J templates and then assembled into clonotypes. Expanded or contracted clonotypes were those called significant by both edgeR and NoisET, with noise models trained on biological replicates. For edgeR calls, a false discovery rate-adjusted p below 0.01 and a log2 fold-change threshold of 1 were applied. As an exploratory analysis of dynamics, max-normalized trajectories of the 1000 most abundant clonotypes were examined by PCA with hierarchical clustering. Separately sequenced CD4+ and CD8+ repertoires were used to assign a CD4 or CD8 phenotype to each responding clone. In-frame beta chains were kept once TCRdb had trimmed the public reads at Q25 with fastp and called clones with MiXCR. Records with the same CDR3 protein are collapsed into one entry carrying the most frequent genes and DNA. TCRdb assigned the V and J calls; the authors' analysis was not used. In all, the sample holds roughly 550,000 distinct CDR3 sequences, and over 20% of those were seen once. The ten biggest clones cover under 15% of the sample.

This sequence was found in an adult woman who had mild COVID-19 (a few samples of this study predate the infection). The sample titles of this study are shuffled in the database, so cell type and time point are left out; the donor was told from shared clones. Sequencing was done on a sample of PBMCs or a T cell subset sorted from them (not recorded which). Recombination joined TRBV7-9 with TRBJ2-7, with TRBD2 as a weak D call on 7 bases. In nucleotides, the sequence is TGTGCCAGCAGCCGCGGGGGCTGGTACGAGCAGTACTTC. Its protein is CASSRGGWYEQYF. The variable domain in full, with residues beyond the CDR3 obtained from the reference TRBV7-9 and TRBJ2-7 genes, is DTGVSQNPRHKITKRGQNVTFRCDPISEHNRLYWYRQTLGQGPEFLTYFQNEAQLEKSRLLSDRFSAERPKGSFSTLEIQRTEQGDSAMYLCASSRGGWYEQYFGPGTRLTVT.